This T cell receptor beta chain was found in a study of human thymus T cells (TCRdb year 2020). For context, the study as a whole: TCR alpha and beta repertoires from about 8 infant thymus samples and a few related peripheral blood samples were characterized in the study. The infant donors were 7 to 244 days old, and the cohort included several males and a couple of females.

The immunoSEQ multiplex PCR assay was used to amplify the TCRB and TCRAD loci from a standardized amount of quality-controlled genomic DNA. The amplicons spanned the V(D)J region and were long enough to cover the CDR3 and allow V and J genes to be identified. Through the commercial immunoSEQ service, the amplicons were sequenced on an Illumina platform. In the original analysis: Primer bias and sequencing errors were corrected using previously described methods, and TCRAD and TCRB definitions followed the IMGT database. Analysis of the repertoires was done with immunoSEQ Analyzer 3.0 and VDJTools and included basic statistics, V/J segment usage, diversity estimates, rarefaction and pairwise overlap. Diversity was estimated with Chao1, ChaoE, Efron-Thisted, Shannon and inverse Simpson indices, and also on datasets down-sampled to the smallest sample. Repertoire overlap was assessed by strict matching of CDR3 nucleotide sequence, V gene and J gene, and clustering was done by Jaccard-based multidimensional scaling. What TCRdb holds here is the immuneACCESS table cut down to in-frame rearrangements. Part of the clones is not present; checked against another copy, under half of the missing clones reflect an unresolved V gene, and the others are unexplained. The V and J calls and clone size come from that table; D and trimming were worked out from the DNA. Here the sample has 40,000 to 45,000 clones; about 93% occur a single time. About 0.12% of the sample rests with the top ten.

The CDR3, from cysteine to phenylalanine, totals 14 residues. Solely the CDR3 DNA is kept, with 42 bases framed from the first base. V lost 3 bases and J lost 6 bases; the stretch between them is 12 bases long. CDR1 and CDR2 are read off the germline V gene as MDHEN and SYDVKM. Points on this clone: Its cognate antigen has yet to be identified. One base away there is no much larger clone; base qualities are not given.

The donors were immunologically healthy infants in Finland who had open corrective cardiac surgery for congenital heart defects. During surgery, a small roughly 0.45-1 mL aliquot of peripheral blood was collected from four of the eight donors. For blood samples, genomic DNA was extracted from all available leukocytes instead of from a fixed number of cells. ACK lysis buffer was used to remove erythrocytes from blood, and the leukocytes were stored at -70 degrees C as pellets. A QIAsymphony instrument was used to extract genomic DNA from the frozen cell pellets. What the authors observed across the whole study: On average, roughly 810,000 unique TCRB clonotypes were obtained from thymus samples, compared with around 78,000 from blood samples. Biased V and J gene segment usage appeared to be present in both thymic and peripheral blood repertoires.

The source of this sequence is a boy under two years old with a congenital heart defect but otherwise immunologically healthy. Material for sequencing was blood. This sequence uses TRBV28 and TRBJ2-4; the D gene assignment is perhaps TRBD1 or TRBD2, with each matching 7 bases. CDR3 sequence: CASSFDREGNIQYF. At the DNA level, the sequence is TGTGCCAGCAGTTTTGACAGGGAGGGAAACATTCAGTACTTC. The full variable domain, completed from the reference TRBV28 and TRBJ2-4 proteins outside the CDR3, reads DVKVTQSSRYLVKRTGEKVFLECVQDMDHENMFWYRQDPGLGLRLIYFSYDVKMKEKGDIPEGYSVSREKKERFSLILESASTNQTSMYLCASSFDREGNIQYFGAGTRLSVL.